The next 10 T cell receptor beta chains were all read from a single sample in a study of shared clonotypes between healthy human individuals (dated by TCRdb to about 2020). CD8 naive samples consisted of CD45RO-negative cells that were positively selected for CCR7, yielding a CD45RA+CCR7+ population without TemRA cells. Libraries were constructed by the immunoSEQ multiplex PCR assay. Drawn from immuneACCESS, this table holds only the in-frame rearrangements with V and J called that TCRdb kept. Clones are partly lost; checked studies trace under half to an unresolved V gene and leave the rest unexplained. The sample table lists some 2,100,000 clones, 85% to 95% of them with a count of one. The ten largest account for over 1.5% of the sample. What was sequenced was naive CD8+ T cells from PBMCs. The sample's cell subset or site, from its label and the paper: CD45RA+CCR7+. These TCRs come from a man aged 18 to 35 in good health. Some clones in this sample may be carry-over from other donors' samples.

This clone was seen only a few times. This rearrangement joins TRBV6-5 to TRBJ1-1; D not resolved. Germline V gene data show CDR1 as MNHEY and CDR2 as SVGAGI. The germline V and J ends were trimmed by 3 bases and 3 bases, with 11 bases remaining between them. The CDR3 contains 14 residues. The CDR3 coding sequence is TGTGCCAGCAGTTATAACGCCGATTACACTGAAGCTTTCTTT. Protein: CASSYNADYTEAFF.

In nucleotides, the CDR3 is TGCAGCGTTGAAGGGACAGGGATAAATTACAATGAGCAGTTCTTC. Translated: CSVEGTGINYNEQFF. The chain joins TRBV29-1 to TRBJ2-1; TRBD1 agrees at 8 bases. The CDR3 has 15 residues. V was clipped by 1 base and J by 4 bases; unmatched bases: 6. Germline lookup yields CDR1 SQVTM and CDR2 ANQGSEA.

CDR3 residues: CASSLGDAEQFF. The CDR3 bases are TGTGCCAGCAGTCTGGGCGACGCTGAGCAGTTCTTC. The chain carries TRBV27 and TRBJ2-1; no clear D. The ends were cut back, 5 bases at V and 9 bases at J, with 11 bases in the middle. The CDR3 covers 12 residues. The V gene's germline CDR1 is MNHEY and CDR2 SMNVEV (reference sequence).

The chain joins TRBV4-1 to TRBJ1-4, with D tentatively TRBD1 (5 bases). Germline V CDR1 and CDR2: MGHRA, YSYEKL. The CDR3 is made up of 17 amino acids. Trimming removed 1 base from V and 3 bases from J, with 15 bases in between. CDR3 protein: CASSQARGDEPNEKLFF. The CDR3 DNA sequence: TGCGCCAGCAGCCAAGCTCGGGGGGACGAACCTAATGAAAAACTGTTTTTT.

The J gene is TRBJ1-1, the V gene TRBV7-9, with 8 bases identical to TRBD1. V shed 5 bases, J shed 0 bases, and the junction held 5 bases outside the gene matches. CDR3 length equals 15 residues. The germline gives CDR1 SEHNR, CDR2 FQNEAQ (reference sequence). CDR3 in amino acids: CASSGRQGMNTEAFF. The DNA for the CDR3 is TGTGCCAGCAGCGGTCGACAGGGGATGAACACTGAAGCTTTCTTT. The whole variable domain, remainder taken from reference TRBV7-9 and TRBJ1-1, is DTGVSQNPRHKITKRGQNVTFRCDPISEHNRLYWYRQTLGQGPEFLTYFQNEAQLEKSRLLSDRFSAERPKGSFSTLEIQRTEQGDSAMYLCASSGRQGMNTEAFFGQGTRLTVV.

A note on this clone: The sample contains more than one DNA sequence encoding this CDR3. J is TRBJ2-1 and V is TRBV27, with 9 bases matching TRBD1. The length of the CDR3 is 15 residues. Losses at the gene ends were 5 bases for V and 2 bases for J; bases not matched to a gene: 4. CDR1 and CDR2 from the germline V gene are MNHEY and SMNVEV (reference sequence). CDR3 coding DNA: TGTGCCAGCAGTCCCGGGACAGGGACCTACAATGAGCAGTTCTTC. It translates to CASSPGTGTYNEQFF.

This clone was detected only once. The chain uses TRBV6-6 and TRBJ1-2; weak D call: TRBD1 (5 bases). V was pared by 0 bases and J by 2 bases, with 10 bases between. The CDR3 loop spans 15 amino acids. Germline CDR1 and CDR2: MNHNY and SVGAGI (reference sequence). The CDR3 region is CASSYSDRINYGYTF. The CDR3 DNA reads as TGTGCCAGCAGTTACTCCGACAGAATAAACTATGGCTACACCTTC.

This clone is a singleton in its sample. Here the CDR3 DNA reads TGTGCCAGCAGTGGTTTCACACAGGGGCTGAACACTGAAGCTTTCTTT. As protein: CASSGFTQGLNTEAFF. The rearrangement joins TRBV25-1 to TRBJ1-1; 7 nucleotides align to TRBD1. The CDR3 contains 16 residues. Germline V gene lookup returns CDR1 MGHDK and CDR2 SYGVNS. The ends lost 4 bases at V and 0 bases at J; junction bases unmatched: 8.

The chain uses TRBV27 and TRBJ1-5, with TRBD1 as a possible D gene (5 bases). The V gene's germline CDR1 is MNHEY and CDR2 SMNVEV (reference sequence). The length of the CDR3 is 16 residues. Trimming took 5 bases from V and 1 from J, leaving 15 bases between them. The CDR3 nucleotides are TGTGCCAGCAGTGCCAGCGGTTGGGGGAGCAATCAGCCCCAGCATTTT. Its translation: CASSASGWGSNQPQHF.

V is TRBV27 and J is TRBJ2-7, with 11 nucleotides matching TRBD1. The CDR3 sequence is 14 residues long. Germline V gene sequence: CDR1 MNHEY, CDR2 SMNVEV (reference sequence). Germline trimming cut 5 bases from V and 4 bases from J; bases unmatched to any gene: 4. Written as DNA, the CDR3 is TGTGCCAGCAGTACAGGACAGGGGGCTTACGAGCAGTACTTC. Translated, it gives CASSTGQGAYEQYF.